This T cell receptor (beta chain) derives from a study of blood T cell repertoires in COVID-19. As for the study in general: The analysed material was cDNA or gDNA that came from T cells, B-cell-depleted T cells, or PBMCs.

Original data processing: Counts of nucleated cells, estimated from reference gene primer amplification, were obtained. Produced via immunoSEQ multiplex PCR; TCRdb's table is partial and in-frame only. V and J calls and clone size come straight from that table; D and trimming were deduced from the DNA. The table records about 190,000 clones, 84% of them present only once. Ages ranged from about 18 to 89 years, with residence in 24 US areas. Symptom resolution, clearance, or two negative PCRs marked donors in Cohort 3 as recovered. The V and J ends lost 5 bases and 5 bases, in that order; junction bases with no gene match: 5. Germline lookup yields CDR1 SGHNT and CDR2 YENEEA. CDR3 size: 15 residues.

The sequenced sample was PBMCs or T cells enriched from blood (not recorded which). The V and J genes are TRBV11-3 and TRBJ2-1, with TRBD2 matching 11 bases. The receptor was derived from a woman under 40 who had recovered from COVID-19. The CDR3 nucleotides are TGTGCCAGCAGCCCTGGGGGACTAGCGGACAATGAGCAGTTCTTC. Its translation is CASSPGGLADNEQFF.